This record concerns one T cell receptor (beta chain) sequence. This sample was included in a study of blood T cell repertoires in COVID-19. Study overall: Acute-phase and convalescent COVID-19 samples originated in the United States, Italy and Spain. The analysed material was cDNA or gDNA that came from T cells, B-cell-depleted T cells, or PBMCs.

V dropped 1 base and J dropped 7 bases, with 16 bases sitting between them. The germline V gene encodes CDR1 MNHEY and CDR2 SVGAGI. CDR3 length equals 16 residues. Original handling: Nucleated cell number was recorded as an estimate derived from reference gene primer amplification. Clones were read by immunoSEQ multiplex PCR, and TCRdb kept only the in-frame ones, dropping some. V and J calls and clone size come straight from that table; D and trimming were deduced from the DNA. The sample consists of fewer than 200,000 clones, around 80% of them appearing once. This clonotype was sampled from a woman in her fifties or sixties who had recovered from COVID-19. Sequencing input: PBMCs or T cells enriched from blood (not recorded which). The chain recombines TRBV6-5 with TRBJ2-2, with a tentative D call TRBD1 (5 bases). The CDR3 nucleotides are TGTGCCAGCAGTTACTTAGCAGGGCCGAATGTCGGGGAGCTGTTTTTT. Protein sequence: CASSYLAGPNVGELFF.